This T cell receptor (beta chain) was recovered during a study of T cell responses to AZD1222 COVID-19 vaccine. Comment on this clone: Its matching antigen is unknown.

V trimming: 6 bases; J trimming: 5 bases; junction bases outside the gene matches: 6. Germline-derived CDR1 and CDR2 are SGHAT and FQNNGV. The CDR3 is 13 amino acids. Produced via immunoSEQ multiplex PCR; TCRdb's table is partial and in-frame only. Here the sample spans some 130,000 clones, roughly 88% being singletons. Study conclusions and caveats: Clonal diversity may have been underestimated in mostly white British donors. The CD4 TCRs associated with vaccination extended across spike and predominated at 160-218 and 743-854.

Sequenced material: peripheral blood, taken 28 days after the second AZD1222 dose. This receptor was obtained from an adult who received the AZD1222 COVID-19 vaccine. This chain uses TRBV11-2 with TRBJ1-1, with TRBD1 matching 7 bases. CDR3 coding DNA: TGTGCCAGCAGAAAGTTCAGGGGGACTGAAGCTTTCTTT. This gives the protein CASRKFRGTEAFF.